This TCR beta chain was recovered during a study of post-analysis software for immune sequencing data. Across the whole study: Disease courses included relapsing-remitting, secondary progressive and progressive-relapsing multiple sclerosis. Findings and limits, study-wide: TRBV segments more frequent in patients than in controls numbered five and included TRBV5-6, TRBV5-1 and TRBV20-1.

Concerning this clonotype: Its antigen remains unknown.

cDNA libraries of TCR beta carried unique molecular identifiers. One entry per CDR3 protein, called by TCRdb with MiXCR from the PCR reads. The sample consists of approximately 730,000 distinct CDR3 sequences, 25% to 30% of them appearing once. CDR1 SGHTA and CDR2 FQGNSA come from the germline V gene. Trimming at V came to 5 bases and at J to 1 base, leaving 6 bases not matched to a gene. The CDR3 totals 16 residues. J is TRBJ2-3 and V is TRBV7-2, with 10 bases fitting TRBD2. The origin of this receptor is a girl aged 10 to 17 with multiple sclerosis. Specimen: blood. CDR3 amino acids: CASSPLSGGRTDTQYF. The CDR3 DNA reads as TGTGCCAGCAGCCCTCTTAGCGGGGGGCGCACAGATACGCAGTATTTT.